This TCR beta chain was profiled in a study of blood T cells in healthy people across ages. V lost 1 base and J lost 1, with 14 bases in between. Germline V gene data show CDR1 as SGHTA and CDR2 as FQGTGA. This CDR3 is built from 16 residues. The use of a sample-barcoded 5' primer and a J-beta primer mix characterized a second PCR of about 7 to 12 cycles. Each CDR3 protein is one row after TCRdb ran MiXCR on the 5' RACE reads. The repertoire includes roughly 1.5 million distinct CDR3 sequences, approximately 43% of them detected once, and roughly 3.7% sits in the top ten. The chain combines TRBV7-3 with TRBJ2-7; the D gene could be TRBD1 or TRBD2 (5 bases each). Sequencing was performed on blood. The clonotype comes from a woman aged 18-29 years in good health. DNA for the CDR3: TGTGCCAGCAGCTTAATTGTCAGGGAGAGATCCTACGAGCAGTACTTC. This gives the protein CASSLIVRERSYEQYF. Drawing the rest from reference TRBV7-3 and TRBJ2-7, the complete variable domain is GAGVSQTPSNKVTEKGKYVELRCDPISGHTALYWYRQSLGQGPEFLIYFQGTGAADDSGLPNDRFFAVRPEGSVSTLKIQRTERGDSAVYLCASSLIVRERSYEQYFGPGTRLTVT.